This T cell receptor (beta chain) originates from a study of high-grade serous ovarian cancer treatment subgroups. Measured with immunoSEQ multiplex PCR; TCRdb has only the in-frame clones, and not every one. This repertoire shows about 4,700 clones, 65% to 70% found once; its top ten account for 9% to 9.5%. The tumor samples were collected prior to definitive surgery or chemotherapy. The CDR3 covers 14 residues. The V gene's germline CDR1 is MNHEY and CDR2 SMNVEV (reference sequence). With 5 bases removed from V and 0 bases from J, the gap between germline ends came to 7 bases. The source material was tumor tissue. The source of this sequence is a human donor with high-grade serous ovarian cancer. The genes are TRBV27 and TRBJ2-2; possible D gene TRBD1, 5 bases. The DNA of the CDR3 is TGTGCCAGCAGTCTCAGGGCGAACACCGGGGAGCTGTTTTTT. The encoded protein is CASSLRANTGELFF.